Each of the 16 T cell receptor beta chains below was sequenced from the same sample in a study of beta chain features in type 1 diabetes. Expressed TCRB transcripts got sequenced, as all isolated RNA was reverse transcribed. Produced via immunoSEQ multiplex PCR; TCRdb's table is partial and in-frame only. The sample holds 300,000 to 400,000 clones; 7.5% to 9% are singletons and the top ten take around 0.44%. Material for sequencing was central memory CD4+ T cells from blood. Receptors originate from a young woman in good health.

The genes are TRBV7-2 and TRBJ2-3; D is uncertain. The V end lost 5 bases, the J end lost 6 bases, and 12 bases lay between the germline ends. Germline-derived CDR1 and CDR2 are SGHTA and FQGNSA. This CDR3 is 13 amino acids long. The CDR3: CASSSLIADTQYF. CDR3 coding DNA: TGTGCCAGCAGCAGCCTCATCGCGGATACGCAGTATTTT.

CDR3 coding DNA: TGTGCCAGCAGCTCGAGGGGGCTCTCTGGGGCCAACGTCCTGACTTTC. Translating it yields CASSSRGLSGANVLTF. The genes are TRBV7-2 and TRBJ2-6, with TRBD1 matching over 7 bases. CDR1 SGHTA and CDR2 FQGNSA come from the germline V gene. This CDR3 spans 16 amino acids. The trim removed 4 bases at V and 0 bases at J, leaving 3 bases unmatched. Complete variable domain (other parts from reference TRBV7-2 and TRBJ2-6): GAGVSQSPSNKVTEKGKDVELRCDPISGHTALYWYRQSLGQGLEFLIYFQGNSAPDKSGLPSDRFSAERTGGSVSTLTIQRTQQEDSAVYLCASSSRGLSGANVLTFGAGSRLTVL.

This clone was counted many times. The chain is built from TRBV2 and TRBJ2-7; D call uncertain. V shed 1 base and J shed 7 bases, with 17 bases lying between them. Germline loops: CDR1 SNHLY, CDR2 FYNNEI. The CDR3 is 15 amino acids. The CDR3 sequence is CASSEVLGPSAEQYF. Here the CDR3 DNA reads TGTGCCAGCAGTGAAGTCCTAGGCCCCTCGGCGGAGCAGTACTTC.

This clone occurred a few times. V gene TRBV11-2 combines with J gene TRBJ1-1; D gene ambiguous. Germline V gene data show CDR1 as SGHAT and CDR2 as FQNNGV. Trimming cost V 0 bases and J 4 bases, with 6 bases left between them. This CDR3 contains 13 residues. The CDR3 is CASSLDPGTEAFF. The CDR3 nucleotides are TGTGCCAGCAGCTTAGATCCCGGCACTGAAGCTTTCTTT.

The J gene is TRBJ2-3, the V gene TRBV7-2; perhaps TRBD1 as D (6 bases). The CDR3 extends over 16 amino acids. The germline V gene encodes CDR1 SGHTA and CDR2 FQGNSA. V was pared by 0 bases and J by 3 bases, with 13 bases between. The CDR3 nucleotides read TGTGCCAGCAGCTTAGCCCCCCTGACAGGTACAGATACGCAGTATTTT. Residues: CASSLAPLTGTDTQYF.

This clone was detected only a few times. This chain joins TRBV18 and TRBJ2-1, with 10 bases aligning to TRBD1. With V trimmed by 3 bases and J by 7 bases, 9 bases remained unmatched. CDR1 is KGHSH and CDR2 is LQKENI in the germline V gene. The CDR3 has 16 residues. The CDR3, as DNA: TGTGCCAGCTCACCTTCCGCCGGGACAGGGGTTAATGAGCAGTTCTTC. This translates into CASSPSAGTGVNEQFF.

This clone was recorded many times. The rearrangement joins TRBV29-1 to TRBJ2-7; no definite D call. Germline V lookup: CDR1 SQVTM, CDR2 ANQGSEA. With 2 bases removed from V and 0 bases from J, the gap between germline ends came to 5 bases. The CDR3 is made up of 12 amino acids. The CDR3 DNA follows: TGCAGCGTTGAACTTAGCTCCTACGAGCAGTACTTC. It is translated as CSVELSSYEQYF.

This clone was detected only a few times. The chain combines TRBV7-2 with TRBJ1-5; D ambiguous. Germline assignment: CDR1 SGHTA and CDR2 FQGNSA. The CDR3 consists of 14 residues. Trimming pared 2 bases from V and 8 bases from J, leaving 13 bases between. CDR3 sequence: CASSLSPRGEPQHF. CDR3 coding DNA: TGTGCCAGCAGCTTAAGTCCCCGGGGAGAGCCCCAGCATTTT.

The chain couples TRBV7-9 to TRBJ1-1, with a tentative D call TRBD1 (6 bases). The germline V and J ends were trimmed by 1 base and 6 bases, with 9 bases remaining between them. The germline V gene has CDR1 SEHNR and CDR2 FQNEAQ (reference sequence). The CDR3 loop spans 13 amino acids. The CDR3 region is CASSLGGLAEAFF. In DNA form, the CDR3 reads TGTGCCAGCAGCTTAGGGGGGCTGGCTGAAGCTTTCTTT.

This clone has just a few counts. The gene calls are TRBV16 and TRBJ2-1, with D perhaps TRBD1 (6 bases). Trimming removed 6 bases from V and 9 bases from J, with 21 bases in between. In germline, CDR1 is KGHSY, CDR2 FQNENV. The CDR3 loop spans 15 amino acids. The CDR3 region has the DNA TGTGCCAGCAGTCCAGAACAGGGTTGGAGAGGTGAGCAGTTCTTC. This translates into CASSPEQGWRGEQFF.

This clone showed up just a few times. The chain recombines TRBV7-9 with TRBJ2-5; TRBD2 matches 8 bases. This CDR3 region has 14 residues. Germline CDR1 and CDR2: SEHNR and FQNEAQ (reference sequence). V was pared by 3 bases and J by 4 bases, with 4 bases of the junction left unmatched. The CDR3 DNA sequence: TGTGCCAGCAGCTTCACCGGGAGGGGAGAGACCCAGTACTTC. Amino acids: CASSFTGRGETQYF.

This clone was seen only a few times. The rearrangement joins TRBV28 to TRBJ2-2; 10 nucleotides agree with TRBD1. V was pared by 6 bases and J by 5 bases, with 3 bases of the junction left unmatched. The CDR3 spans 14 residues. The germline gives CDR1 MDHEN, CDR2 SYDVKM. The CDR3 sequence is CASSMGQGTGELFF. The CDR3 DNA follows: TGTGCCAGCAGCATGGGACAGGGGACCGGGGAGCTGTTTTTT. The full variable domain, completed using reference TRBV28 and TRBJ2-2, is DVKVTQSSRYLVKRTGEKVFLECVQDMDHENMFWYRQDPGLGLRLIYFSYDVKMKEKGDIPEGYSVSREKKERFSLILESASTNQTSMYLCASSMGQGTGELFFGEGSRLTVL.

This clone was found a few times. As DNA, the CDR3 is TGTGCCAGCAGTGTCCCGGGAAACACCATATATTTT. Translating it yields CASSVPGNTIYF. The chain combines TRBV28 with TRBJ1-3; D not resolved. The V gene lost 5 bases and the J gene lost 4 bases, with 6 bases spanning the gap. CDR3 length: 12 amino acids. CDR1 and CDR2 (germline): MDHEN, SYDVKM.

This chain joins TRBV27 and TRBJ1-1; D perhaps matches TRBD1 (5 bases). Deletions cut 5 bases from V and 1 base from J, with 11 bases between. CDR1 and CDR2 (germline): MNHEY, SMNVEV (reference sequence). This CDR3 has 14 amino acids. The CDR3 DNA is TGTGCCAGCAGTCCTCACGGGGCGAACACTGAAGCTTTCTTT. This gives the protein CASSPHGANTEAFF.

This sequence joins TRBV28 and TRBJ1-4; 11 nucleotides align to TRBD1. Germline CDR1 reads MDHEN; CDR2 reads SYDVKM. CDR3 length: 15 amino acids. The ends lost 7 bases at V and 6 bases at J; junction bases unmatched: 7. The DNA of the CDR3 is TGTGCCAGCACTGGACAGGGGGCGGGGTATGAAAAACTGTTTTTT. Translating it yields CASTGQGAGYEKLFF.

This clone was detected only a few times. The CDR3 reads CAISDPPDSGIRDTQYF. The CDR3 DNA reads as TGTGCCATCAGTGATCCTCCGGATAGCGGGATTCGGGATACGCAGTATTTT. This sequence joins TRBV10-3 and TRBJ2-3; 8 bases line up with TRBD2. With 3 bases clipped from V and 6 bases from J, the junction kept 14 bases outside the gene matches. Per the germline V gene, CDR1 is ENHRY and CDR2 is SYGVKD. The CDR3 has 17 amino acids.